The entry below gives a single T cell receptor beta chain sequence along with its context. Its antigen is not yet known. Within one base of it there is no much larger clone, and no base qualities were kept. This sample is part of a study of a mutant IDH1 vaccine in newly diagnosed glioma (dated by TCRdb to about 2021). For context, the study as a whole: Across visits V03 through V10, patients got a total of eight vaccinations, given in weeks 1, 3, 5, 7, 11, 15, 19 and 23. Longitudinal TCRB deep sequencing was performed for approximately 24 treated patients wherever samples were available for exploratory analyses. Prior to enrollment, standard therapy consisting of radiotherapy alone, temozolomide alone, or radiochemotherapy with temozolomide had been administered to patients, with the combination being received by most patients. Vaccination started 4-6 weeks after radiotherapy alone, or was given together with temozolomide cycles in the groups whose treatment included chemotherapy. Peripheral blood was drawn at six visits: V03 (baseline), V05, V07, V10, V12 and V13. The approximately 33 treated patients were roughly 62% male and approximately 40% female, with a mean age of around 40 years.

Explained via the paper, the time point label denotes: week 11, during vaccination. Each vaccine dose, consisting of 300 ug of a 20-mer mutant IDH1 peptide in Montanide, was administered subcutaneously with topical imiquimod. All donors had newly diagnosed IDH1-mutant astrocytomas of WHO grade 3 or 4 that showed loss of nuclear ATRX. The samples were drawn from NOA16, a multicentre, single-arm, open-label phase I trial in Germany that tested a mutant IDH1 peptide vaccine in humans for the first time. Genomic DNA for TCRB sequencing was extracted from EDTA blood using the DNeasy Blood and Tissue Kit. Libraries were made using the immunoSEQ multiplex PCR assay. Rearranged TCR beta chain sequences were amplified with the hsTCRB Kit following the manufacturer's protocol. Sequencing of TCRB libraries was carried out on an Illumina MiSeq. On the authors' methods: The kit vendor's proprietary platform handled demultiplexing, trimming and gene mapping. TCRdb stores this immuneACCESS table with in-frame sequences only. Part of the clones is absent; in the studies checked, under half of the shortfall reflects unresolved V genes, and no reason is known for the rest. Clone size and the V and J calls come from that table; the DNA yielded D and trimming. The sample records fewer than 150,000 clones, approximately 87% of which are singletons. The leading ten clones occupy 0.61% of the sample.

Via the germline V gene, CDR1 is ENHRY and CDR2 SYGVKD. CDR3 length: 15 amino acids, cysteine to phenylalanine. CDR3 DNA only is kept here, 45 bases in frame from base 1. Cut back by 6 bases and 1 base, the V and J ends lie 14 bases apart. Results the study describes overall, beyond this receptor: It was noted by the authors that analyses of patient blood samples could not be reproduced owing to sample limitations. Changes in the top peripheral T cell clonotypes picked up by TCRB sequencing did not appear to be linked to pseudoprogression. Selection of PBMC samples for TCRB deep sequencing was based on availability. Vaccine-induced immune responses across multiple MHC alleles were detected in roughly 94% of patients.

The chain uses TRBV10-3 and TRBJ2-3; possibly the D gene is TRBD2, per 5 matching bases. This receptor was obtained from a woman aged 45-65 years with glioma. This sample comprised PBMCs, obtained from a glioma patient whose treatment included an IDH1 peptide vaccine. The CDR3 region has the sequence CAISLSAGGTDTQYF. The DNA reads TGTGCCATCAGCCTATCCGCCGGGGGCACAGATACGCAGTATTTT.